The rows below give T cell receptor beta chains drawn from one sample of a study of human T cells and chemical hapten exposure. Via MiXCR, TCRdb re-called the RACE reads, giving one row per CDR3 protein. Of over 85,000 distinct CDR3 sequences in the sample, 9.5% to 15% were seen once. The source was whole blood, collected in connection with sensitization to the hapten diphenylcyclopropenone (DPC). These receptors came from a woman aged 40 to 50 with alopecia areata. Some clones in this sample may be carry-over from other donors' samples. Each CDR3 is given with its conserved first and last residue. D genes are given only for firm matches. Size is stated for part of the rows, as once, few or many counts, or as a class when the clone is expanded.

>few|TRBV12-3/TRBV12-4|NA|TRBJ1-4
TGTGCCAGCAGTTTATCGGGGGAGGCGCGGGAAAAACTGTTTTTT
CASSLSGEAREKLFF
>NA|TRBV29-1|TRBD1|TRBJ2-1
TGCAGCGTTCAGGGGGCGCGAGGTGAGCAGTTCTTC
CSVQGARGEQFF
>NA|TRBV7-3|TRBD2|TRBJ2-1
TGTGCCAGCAGCTTCACTGGCGGGAGCTACAATGAGCAGTTCTTC
CASSFTGGSYNEQFF
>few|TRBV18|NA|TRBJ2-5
TGTGCCAGCTCACCACGACAGAAAGAGACCCAGTACTTC
CASSPRQKETQYF
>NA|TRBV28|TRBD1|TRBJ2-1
TGTGCCTGTACAGGGGACAATGAGCAGTTCTTC
CACTGDNEQFF
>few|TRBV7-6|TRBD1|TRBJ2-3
TGTGCCAGCAGCCCCCGACAGGGGGCTAACGTAGATACGCAGTATTTT
CASSPRQGANVDTQYF
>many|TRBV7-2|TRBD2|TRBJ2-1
TGTGCCAGCAGCTTAGTTGCTAGCGGGAGTGGTAATGAGCAGTTCTTC
CASSLVASGSGNEQFF
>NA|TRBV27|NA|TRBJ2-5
TGTGCCAGCAGTCCACCTCTCGGGGAGACCCAGTACTTC
CASSPPLGETQYF
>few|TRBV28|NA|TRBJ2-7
TGTGCCAGCACCCGGACCGGGGAGCAGTACTTC
CASTRTGEQYF
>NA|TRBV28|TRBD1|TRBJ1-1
TGTGCCAGCAGTTTGACAGGGAGGACCACTGAAGCTTTCTTT
CASSLTGRTTEAFF
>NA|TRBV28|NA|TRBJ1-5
TGTGCCAGCAGTTTGATCGGGGCTACGGGGCAGCCCCAGCATTTT
CASSLIGATGQPQHF
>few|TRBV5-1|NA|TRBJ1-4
TGCGCCAGCAGCTTGGTCTGGGGGGCTGAAGAAAAACTGTTTTTT
CASSLVWGAEEKLFF
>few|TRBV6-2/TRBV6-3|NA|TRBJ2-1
TGTGCCAGCGGACGAAGGGGACTTCGCCTTGTTGAGCAGTTCTTC
CASGRRGLRLVEQFF
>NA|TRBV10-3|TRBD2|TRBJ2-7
TGTGCCACCACTAGCGGAATCTCCTACGAGCAGTACTTC
CATTSGISYEQYF
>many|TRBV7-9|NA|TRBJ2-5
TGTGCCAGCAGCTCTACACCGTACGGAGTCGAGGAGACCCAGTACTTC
CASSSTPYGVEETQYF
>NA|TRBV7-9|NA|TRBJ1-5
TGTGCCAGCAGCTTAGGGGGGTCGCCTGATCAGCCCCAGCATTTT
CASSLGGSPDQPQHF
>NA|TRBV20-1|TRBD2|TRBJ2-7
TGCAGTGCTCGCGCGGGGGGTCGGATATCCTACGAGCAGTACTTC
CSARAGGRISYEQYF
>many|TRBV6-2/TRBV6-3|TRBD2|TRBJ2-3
TGTGCCAGCACCCCCAGACTAGCGGGAGCAGATACGCAGTATTTT
CASTPRLAGADTQYF
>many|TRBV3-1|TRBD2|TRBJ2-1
TGTGCCAGCAGCCAAGTTGGACTAGCGGAAGACAATGAGCAGTTCTTC
CASSQVGLAEDNEQFF
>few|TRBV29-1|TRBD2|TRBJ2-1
TGCAGCGTTACCCGCGTACTAGCGAATGAGCAGTTCTTC
CSVTRVLANEQFF
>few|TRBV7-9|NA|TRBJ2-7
TGTGCCAGCAGCTTAGTTCGGGGTGGAGTGCACGAGCAGTACTTC
CASSLVRGGVHEQYF